The TCR beta chain under discussion was sequenced for a study of T cell changes during pregnancy in multiple sclerosis. Deletions cut 2 bases from V and 6 bases from J, with 11 bases between. From germline, CDR1 is GTSNPN and CDR2 SVGIG (reference sequence). The CDR3 spans 12 residues. Data came from immunoSEQ multiplex PCR; TCRdb stores just in-frame clones and leaves some out. This sample has 85,000 to 100,000 clones; more than 90% occur once, and the top ten carry approximately 1.4%. This clonotype originated in a female donor with multiple sclerosis, enrolled in a pregnancy study. Sample: peripheral blood, taken in the first trimester of pregnancy. The rearrangement joins TRBV30 to TRBJ2-7, with D tentatively TRBD2 (6 bases). CDR3 sequence (DNA): TGTGCCTGGAGTCCCATGGGGGGCGAGCAGTACTTC. The encoded protein is CAWSPMGGEQYF.